These T cell receptor beta chains were read from a single sample in a study of shared clonotypes between healthy human individuals. Profiling relied on immunoSEQ multiplex PCR, and the TCRdb table lists in-frame clones only, not all of them. The sample consists of some 2,400,000 clones, approximately 94% of them appearing once. The sequencing sample was made of naive CD4+ T cells sorted from blood. The receptors originated from a man aged 18-30 years in good health. The CDR3 runs from the conserved cysteine through the conserved F or W. A D gene is named only where the DNA matches it firmly. Only some rows state a clone size, as once, few, many or a class for expanded clones.

TRBV19,TRBJ1-3,once,.,CASPEGLPGNTIYF,TGTGCCAGTCCGGAGGGGTTACCTGGAAACACCATATATTTT
TRBV6-1,TRBJ1-5,.,.,CASTAGEPQHF,TGTGCCAGCACAGCTGGGGAGCCCCAGCATTTT
TRBV7-2,TRBJ1-5,.,TRBD1,CASSQSGQGGQPQHF,TGTGCCAGCAGCCAGTCGGGACAGGGGGGACAGCCCCAGCATTTT
TRBV15,TRBJ1-5,.,TRBD1,CATSRSRQGNQPQHF,TGTGCCACCAGCAGAAGCAGACAGGGAAATCAGCCCCAGCATTTT
TRBV6-5,TRBJ1-6,.,.,CASREGPNSPLHF,TGTGCCAGCCGGGAGGGTCCGAATTCACCCCTCCACTTT
TRBV5-4,TRBJ2-5,once,.,CASSFVSGPRETQYF,TGTGCCAGCAGTTTTGTATCGGGACCCAGAGAGACCCAGTACTTC
TRBV30,TRBJ2-3,.,.,CAWRRGDTQYF,TGTGCCTGGAGACGCGGAGATACGCAGTATTTT
TRBV21-1,TRBJ1-5,.,.,CASRSREANQPQHF,TGTGCCAGCAGGAGCAGGGAAGCCAATCAGCCCCAGCATTTT
TRBV6-5,TRBJ2-7,.,TRBD1,CASSYRDRGPYEQYF,TGTGCCAGCAGTTACAGGGACAGGGGGCCTTACGAGCAGTACTTC
TRBV6-5,TRBJ1-1,once,.,CASRGGQSVAEAFF,TGTGCCAGCAGAGGCGGACAGTCAGTCGCTGAAGCTTTCTTT
TRBV4-3,TRBJ2-5,.,.,CASSRTGNQETQYF,TGCGCCAGCAGCCGAACGGGGAACCAAGAGACCCAGTACTTC
TRBV5-4,TRBJ1-2,.,.,CASSLMEDAYGYTF,TGTGCCAGCAGCTTGATGGAGGACGCCTATGGCTACACCTTC
TRBV11-3,TRBJ2-2,.,.,CASSPDFSNTGELFF,TGTGCCAGCAGCCCGGACTTCTCGAACACCGGGGAGCTGTTTTTT
TRBV5-8,TRBJ2-7,.,.,CASSPRIRGETYEQYF,TGTGCCAGCAGTCCCCGGATAAGGGGCGAAACCTACGAGCAGTACTTC
TRBV10-1,TRBJ2-1,.,.,CASSRDMSNSEQFF,TGCGCCAGCTCCCGGGACATGAGTAACAGTGAGCAGTTCTTC
TRBV30,TRBJ1-1,.,TRBD1,CAWSVLDRPNTEAFF,TGTGCCTGGAGTGTACTGGACAGGCCGAACACTGAAGCTTTCTTT
TRBV4-1,TRBJ1-3,.,TRBD1,CASSQDATGNPFFGNTIYF,TGCGCCAGCAGCCAAGATGCGACAGGGAACCCGTTTTTTGGAAACACCATATATTTT
TRBV7-2,TRBJ2-1,.,.,CASTRVQASYNEQFF,TGTGCCAGCACCCGGGTGCAGGCGTCCTACAATGAGCAGTTCTTC
TRBV28,TRBJ1-2,.,.,CASRELSYGYTF,TGTGCCAGCAGGGAGTTAAGCTATGGCTACACCTTC
TRBV6-5,TRBJ1-1,once,.,CASSFFRERAEAFF,TGTGCCAGCAGTTTTTTCAGGGAACGGGCTGAAGCTTTCTTT
TRBV6-5,TRBJ2-7,.,TRBD1,CASSYRIDRGYEQYF,TGTGCCAGCAGTTACAGAATAGACAGGGGTTACGAGCAGTACTTC
TRBV5-1,TRBJ2-4,.,TRBD1,CASSLAAGQGNIQYF,TGCGCCAGCAGCTTGGCCGCGGGACAGGGTAACATTCAGTACTTC
TRBV6-5,TRBJ1-2,.,.,CASSYGTGGRGYTF,TGTGCCAGCAGTTACGGGACGGGCGGCCGGGGCTACACCTTC
TRBV30,TRBJ2-6,.,TRBD2,CACTKGLAGSSGANVLTF,TGTGCCTGCACCAAAGGACTAGCGGGAAGTTCTGGGGCCAACGTCCTGACTTTC
TRBV28,TRBJ2-7,.,.,CASSPLDRDSGEQYF,TGTGCCAGCAGCCCCCTCGACAGGGACTCCGGGGAGCAGTACTTC
TRBV5-8,TRBJ1-2,once,TRBD1,CASSSGQVGIKDGYTF,TGTGCCAGCAGTTCAGGACAGGTGGGAATAAAAGATGGCTACACCTTC
TRBV27,TRBJ1-5,once,.,CASSLSSDSNQPQHF,TGTGCCAGCAGTTTATCATCCGATAGCAATCAGCCCCAGCATTTT
TRBV7-2,TRBJ2-7,.,.,CASSPLEGRSEQYF,TGTGCCAGCAGTCCCCTCGAGGGAAGAAGCGAGCAGTACTTC
TRBV5-1,TRBJ1-2,.,.,CASSYPTTQGANYGYTF,TGCGCCAGCAGCTACCCCACGACACAGGGAGCTAACTATGGCTACACCTTC
TRBV9,TRBJ1-2,.,.,CASRSGVNYGYTF,TGTGCCAGCAGATCAGGGGTTAACTATGGCTACACCTTC
TRBV14,TRBJ2-2,.,TRBD1,CASQQLRQGVGTGELFF,TGTGCCAGCCAACAGCTTCGACAGGGGGTCGGCACCGGGGAGCTGTTTTTT
TRBV30,TRBJ1-2,.,.,CAWMEGHYGYTF,TGTGCCTGGATGGAGGGACATTATGGCTACACCTTC
TRBV4-3,TRBJ2-2,.,.,CASSQDPPAGSTGELFF,TGCGCCAGCAGCCAAGATCCCCCAGCGGGTTCGACCGGGGAGCTGTTTTTT
TRBV18,TRBJ2-3,.,TRBD1,CASSPQQGADTQYF,TGTGCCAGCTCACCACAACAGGGGGCGGATACGCAGTATTTT
TRBV5-1,TRBJ2-3,.,TRBD2,CASSLVLAGVTDTQYF,TGCGCCAGCAGCTTGGTTCTAGCGGGAGTCACAGATACGCAGTATTTT
TRBV19,TRBJ2-7,.,.,CASSMSGPPNPYEQYF,TGTGCCAGTAGTATGTCGGGACCCCCAAACCCCTACGAGCAGTACTTC